One and the same sample provided the 16 T cell receptor beta chains below, sequenced in a study of CD8 T cells in ankylosing spondylitis. A single record per CDR3 protein comes from TCRdb applying MiXCR to the 5' RACE reads. This table holds under 150,000 distinct CDR3 sequences, about a tenth found once. Sequencing input: blood, either unsorted or a sorted T cell fraction (not recorded which). The receptors were sampled from a male donor with ankylosing spondylitis or in good health (not recorded which).

Only a few counts were recorded for this clonotype. A junction end diverges from the germline sequence, so it may reflect a read error. V gene TRBV20-1 combines with J gene TRBJ1-4; D call uncertain. The CDR3 contains 11 residues. The germline CDR1 and CDR2 sequences are DFQATT and SNEGSKA (reference sequence). The CDR3 DNA follows: TGCAGTGCCAGAGGCGGTGAAAAACTGTTTTTT. Amino acids: CSARGGEKLFF.

This clonotype came up many times. The chain couples TRBV7-8 to TRBJ2-5; maybe TRBD1 (6 bases). CDR1 and CDR2 from the germline V gene are SGHVS and FQNEAQ. Trimming took off 5 bases at V and 5 bases at J, with 21 bases between the two ends. The CDR3 has 16 residues. Here the CDR3 reads CASSVVRGMGGETQYF. CDR3 nucleotide sequence: TGTGCCAGCAGCGTGGTCAGGGGAATGGGCGGTGAGACCCAGTACTTC.

This clonotype was counted many times. The V gene is TRBV5-6, the J gene TRBJ2-3; D is perhaps TRBD1 (6 bases). CDR1 and CDR2 (germline): SGHDT, YYEEEE. This CDR3 has 15 residues. V lost 3 bases and J lost 0, with 11 bases in between. The CDR3 spells CASSYPTGSTDTQYF. In nucleotides, the CDR3 is TGTGCCAGCAGCTACCCGACAGGAAGCACAGATACGCAGTATTTT.

The chain is built from TRBV4-1 and TRBJ1-3, with 9 bases identical to TRBD1. Germline trimming cut 0 bases from V and 14 bases from J; bases unmatched to any gene: 14. CDR1 is MGHRA, CDR2 YSYEKL, per germline. The CDR3 consists of 16 residues. CDR3 nucleotides: TGCGCCAGCAGCCAAGATCCGGGACAGGGACCTCGTGCCTTATATTTT. This translates into CASSQDPGQGPRALYF.

Points on this clonotype: A read error may produce the germline difference seen at one junction end. The chain recombines TRBV5-1 with TRBJ2-7; D not certain. The CDR3 is 13 amino acids. Germline V lookup: CDR1 SGHRS, CDR2 YFSETQ. CDR3 bases: TGCGCCAGCAGCCAGGAAAGCTCCTGCGAGCAGTACTTC. This translates into CASSQESSCEQYF.

This clonotype was recorded many times. The chain recombines TRBV5-1 with TRBJ2-2, with a weak D call TRBD1 (5 bases). Germline loops: CDR1 SGHRS, CDR2 YFSETQ. Trimming left V 1 base short and J 8 bases short, with 15 bases between. The CDR3 has 15 residues. This chain's CDR3 is CASSLTGPFGGELFF. The CDR3 DNA reads as TGCGCCAGCAGCTTGACAGGCCCTTTTGGAGGGGAGCTGTTTTTT.

The rearrangement links TRBV6-5 to TRBJ1-1; D gene unclear. CDR3 length: 15 residues. The V gene lost 4 bases and the J gene lost 1 base, with 13 bases spanning the gap. Germline V gene data show CDR1 as MNHEY and CDR2 as SVGAGI. The CDR3 bases are TGTGCCAGCAGTTTCCCAGCGTTGAGGAACACTGAAGCTTTCTTT. Amino acid sequence: CASSFPALRNTEAFF.

This clonotype was seen ten or more times. This sequence joins TRBV5-1 and TRBJ2-1; 14 bases fit TRBD2. This CDR3 has 17 amino acids. CDR1 and CDR2 (germline): SGHRS, YFSETQ. V lost 4 bases and J lost 1; bases outside the gene matches: 4. Here the CDR3 reads CASSKGTSGSSYNEQFF. CDR3 nucleotide sequence: TGCGCCAGCAGCAAAGGGACTAGCGGGAGTTCCTACAATGAGCAGTTCTTC.

This clonotype was found many times. The chain uses TRBV7-2 and TRBJ2-5, with no clear D. Germline V gene sequence: CDR1 SGHTA, CDR2 FQGNSA. The CDR3 extends over 13 amino acids. V was trimmed by 5 bases and J by 2 bases, leaving 9 bases between them. This CDR3 reads CASSPTIQETQYF. CDR3 DNA sequence: TGTGCCAGCAGCCCGACAATTCAAGAGACCCAGTACTTC.

This clonotype was seen repeatedly, ten times or more. The V gene is TRBV12-3 or TRBV12-4, the J gene TRBJ2-2; D gene ambiguous. V shed 5 bases and J shed 3 bases, with 7 bases lying between them. This CDR3 contains 13 residues. The CDR3 coding sequence is TGTGCCAGCAGTCCACGGTACACCGGGGAGCTGTTTTTT. Translation: CASSPRYTGELFF.

This clonotype was observed at least ten times. In DNA form, the CDR3 reads TGTGCCAGCAGCCAGGGGAGCAAAAACATTCAGTACTTC. This encodes CASSQGSKNIQYF. The chain is built from TRBV12-3 or TRBV12-4 and TRBJ2-4, with a weak D call TRBD1 (6 bases). The CDR3 length is 13 residues. Trimming left V 6 bases short and J 3 bases short, with 9 bases between.

There are many counts of this clonotype. This sequence joins TRBV12-3 or TRBV12-4 and TRBJ2-3, with D perhaps TRBD2 (6 bases). Trimming shortened V by 2 bases and J by 0 bases, and 12 bases separated the two germline ends. The CDR3 extends over 16 amino acids. The CDR3 loop is CASSLRLASSTDTQYF. CDR3 nucleotide sequence: TGTGCCAGCAGTTTAAGGCTAGCGTCTAGCACAGATACGCAGTATTTT.

This clonotype was seen at least ten times. The rearrangement links TRBV7-9 to TRBJ2-3; D gene ambiguous. With 5 bases removed from V and 1 base from J, the gap between germline ends came to 13 bases. The CDR3 is 15 amino acids. Germline CDR1 is SEHNR and CDR2 is FQNEAQ (reference sequence). The CDR3 DNA is TGTGCCAGCAGCCCAAGCTCGGACGGCACAGATACGCAGTATTTT. Residues: CASSPSSDGTDTQYF.

This clonotype showed up many times. As DNA, the CDR3 is TGTGCTAGTGGTTTGCCAACGCTCCTACAGGACATTAACAATGAGCAGTTCTTC. Translating gives CASGLPTLLQDINNEQFF. V is TRBV12-5 and J is TRBJ2-1; D is possibly TRBD1 (5 bases). The CDR3 contains 18 residues. The germline V and J ends were trimmed by 2 bases and 5 bases, with 22 bases remaining between them. Germline V lookup: CDR1 LGHNT, CDR2 FRNRAP.

This clonotype was counted many times. The J gene is TRBJ2-3, the V gene TRBV20-1; 7 nucleotides line up with TRBD2. The CDR3 runs to 14 residues. V lost 4 bases to trimming and J lost 6 bases; unmatched junction nucleotides: 10. Germline V gives CDR1 DFQATT, CDR2 SNEGSKA (reference sequence). In DNA, the CDR3 is TGCAGTGCTATTAGCGGGCGAAGGGGCGATACGCAGTATTTT. This translates into CSAISGRRGDTQYF.

This clonotype was recorded at least ten times. The CDR3 loop reads CASSVSSGRVRDTQYF. The CDR3 DNA reads TGTGCCAGCAGTGTATCGAGCGGGAGAGTGAGAGATACGCAGTATTTT. The chain couples TRBV12-3 or TRBV12-4 to TRBJ2-3, with 8 nucleotides matching TRBD2. V trimming: 5 bases; J trimming: 5 bases; junction bases outside the gene matches: 12. The CDR3 has 16 amino acids.